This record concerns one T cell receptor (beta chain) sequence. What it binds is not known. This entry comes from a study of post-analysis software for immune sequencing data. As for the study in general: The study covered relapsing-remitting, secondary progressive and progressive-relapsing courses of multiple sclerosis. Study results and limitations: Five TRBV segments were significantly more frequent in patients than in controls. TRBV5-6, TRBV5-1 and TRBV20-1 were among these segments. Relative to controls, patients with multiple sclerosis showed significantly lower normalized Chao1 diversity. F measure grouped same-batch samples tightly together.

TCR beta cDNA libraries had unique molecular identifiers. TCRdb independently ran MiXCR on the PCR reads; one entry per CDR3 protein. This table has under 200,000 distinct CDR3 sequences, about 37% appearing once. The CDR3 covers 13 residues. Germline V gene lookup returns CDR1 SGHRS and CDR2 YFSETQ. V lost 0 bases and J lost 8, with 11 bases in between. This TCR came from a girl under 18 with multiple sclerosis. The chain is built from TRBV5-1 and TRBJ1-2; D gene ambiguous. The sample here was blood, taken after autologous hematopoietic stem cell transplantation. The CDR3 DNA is TGCGCCAGCAGCTTGGTGTCAGAGAGAGGCTACACCTTC. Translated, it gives CASSLVSERGYTF.